Shown below are 31 T cell receptor beta chains from a single sample sequenced in a study of T cell responses to AZD1222 COVID-19 vaccine. Some clones are missing from TCRdb's copy, which holds only in-frame ones; the method was immunoSEQ multiplex PCR. Of about 150,000 clones in the sample, 75% to 90% were seen once. Source: peripheral blood, taken 28 days after the second AZD1222 dose. Receptors were obtained from an adult who received the AZD1222 COVID-19 vaccine.

The chain recombines TRBV18 with TRBJ2-2; unclear D gene. From germline, CDR1 is KGHSH and CDR2 LQKENI. Between the trimmed V and J ends, which lost 3 bases and 0 bases, there was a span of 5 bases. The CDR3 length is 14 residues. The CDR3 nucleotides are TGTGCCAGCTCACCGGAACCGAACACCGGGGAGCTGTTTTTT. Translation gives CASSPEPNTGELFF.

The chain links TRBV9 to TRBJ2-7; 10 nucleotides line up with TRBD1. The CDR3 loop spans 17 amino acids. J lost 0 bases, V lost 0 bases, and 6 bases had no gene match. The germline V gene has CDR1 SGDLS and CDR2 YYNGEE. DNA of the CDR3: TGTGCCAGCAGCGTAGGTTTGAGACAGGGGGCCTCCTACGAGCAGTACTTC. It yields the protein CASSVGLRQGASYEQYF.

The rearrangement joins TRBV19 to TRBJ1-6; 7 bases align to TRBD1. Germline V CDR1 and CDR2: LNHDA, SQIVND (reference sequence). The V segment lost 3 bases and the J segment 8 bases; nucleotides outside the gene matches: 7. The CDR3 is 15 residues long. This CDR3 reads CASSIGDRVYSPLHF. CDR3 DNA sequence: TGTGCCAGTAGTATCGGAGACAGGGTCTATTCACCCCTCCACTTT.

The chain has TRBV7-2 and TRBJ2-2; D call uncertain. V was pared by 3 bases and J by 6 bases, with 8 bases between. Per germline, CDR1 SGHTA and CDR2 FQGNSA. This CDR3 comprises 13 residues. The CDR3 loop reads CASSFKLAGELFF. CDR3 nucleotides: TGTGCCAGCAGCTTTAAATTGGCCGGGGAGCTGTTTTTT.

This clone came up once. This chain links TRBV10-3 with TRBJ1-2, with 10 bases lining up with TRBD1. J gave up 3 bases and V 0 bases, and 10 bases lay outside the gene matches. There are 18 residues in the CDR3. The germline V gene encodes CDR1 ENHRY and CDR2 SYGVKD. The CDR3 bases are TGTGCCATCAGTGAGTCGGGGACAGGGGTGTACCTCGACTATGGCTACACCTTC. It translates to CAISESGTGVYLDYGYTF.

The V call is TRBV9, the J call TRBJ2-2; TRBD2 agrees at 13 bases. This CDR3 is 17 amino acids long. The germline V gene encodes CDR1 SGDLS and CDR2 YYNGEE. Germline trimming cut 8 bases from V and 2 bases from J; bases unmatched to any gene: 9. As DNA, the CDR3 is TGTGCCAGTGCCAGCGGGACTAGCGGGAAAAACACCGGGGAGCTGTTTTTT. It encodes CASASGTSGKNTGELFF. Variable domain in full (rest from reference TRBV9 and TRBJ2-2): DSGVTQTPKHLITATGQRVTLRCSPRSGDLSVYWYQQSLDQGLQFLIQYYNGEERAKGNILERFSAQQFPDLHSELNLSSLELGDSALYFCASASGTSGKNTGELFFGEGSRLTVL.

The rearrangement uses TRBV27 and TRBJ1-4; D may be TRBD1 (5 bases). The CDR3 has 15 amino acids. The germline V gene encodes CDR1 MNHEY and CDR2 SMNVEV (reference sequence). The V gene lost 6 bases and the J gene lost 4 bases, with 15 bases spanning the gap. The CDR3 nucleotides read TGTGCCAGCAGATCAGGGAGACAGATTAATGAAAAACTGTTTTTT. Amino acids: CASRSGRQINEKLFF.

The chain is built from TRBV28 and TRBJ1-1, with D tentatively TRBD1 (5 bases). The CDR3 runs to 14 residues. The germline V gene encodes CDR1 MDHEN and CDR2 SYDVKM. Trimming removed 3 bases at V and 2 bases at J, with 10 bases between. This CDR3 reads CASSLIQGNTEAFF. In DNA form, the CDR3 reads TGTGCCAGCAGTTTGATCCAGGGTAACACTGAAGCTTTCTTT.

The genes are TRBV6-2 or TRBV6-3 and TRBJ1-1; D is perhaps TRBD1 (5 bases). Germline lookup yields CDR1 MNHEY and CDR2 SVGEGT. The ends were cut back, 2 bases at V and 6 bases at J, with 22 bases in the middle. This CDR3 region has 17 residues. CDR3 sequence: CASSYRPEARLGAEAFF. In nucleotides, the CDR3 is TGTGCCAGCAGTTACCGACCGGAGGCCCGGTTGGGGGCTGAAGCTTTCTTT.

This clone has just a few counts. The V gene is TRBV5-1, the J gene TRBJ2-5; D uncertain. The germline CDR1 and CDR2 sequences are SGHRS and YFSETQ. The CDR3 contains 14 residues. V was clipped by 6 bases and J by 2 bases, with 14 bases between them. The CDR3 sequence: CASTLSGVQETQYF. The CDR3 bases are TGCGCCAGCACATTATCCGGAGTACAAGAGACCCAGTACTTC. Variable domain in full (rest from reference TRBV5-1 and TRBJ2-5): KAGVTQTPRYLIKTRGQQVTLSCSPISGHRSVSWYQQTPGQGLQFLFEYFSETQRNKGNFPGRFSGRQFSNSRSEMNVSTLELGDSALYLCASTLSGVQETQYFGPGTRLLVL.

The V gene is TRBV18, the J gene TRBJ1-2; D remains unclear. Trimming stripped 3 bases from V and 7 bases from J, with 12 bases between. Germline CDR1 KGHSH, CDR2 LQKENI. The CDR3 spans 13 residues. In DNA, the CDR3 is TGTGCCAGCTCACCCGGCCCTAGCGGTGGCTACACCTTC. Its translation: CASSPGPSGGYTF. The whole variable domain, remainder taken from reference TRBV18 and TRBJ1-2, is NAGVMQNPRHLVRRRGQEARLRCSPMKGHSHVYWYRQLPEEGLKFMVYLQKENIIDESGMPKERFSAEFPKEGPSILRIQQVVRGDSAAYFCASSPGPSGGYTFGSGTRLTVV.

CDR3 sequence reads: CASSLLGQGANYGYTF. In DNA form, the CDR3 reads TGTGCCAGCAGCCTTCTTGGGCAGGGGGCTAACTATGGCTACACCTTC. The chain recombines TRBV4-2 with TRBJ1-2; TRBD1 agrees at 7 bases. Germline V gene data show CDR1 as LGHNA and CDR2 as YNFKEQ. With 4 bases clipped from V and 0 bases from J, the junction kept 8 bases outside the gene matches. The CDR3 runs to 16 residues.

The chain couples TRBV4-3 to TRBJ1-1; D not resolved. The CDR3 runs to 15 residues. Trimming took off 1 base at V and 8 bases at J, with 17 bases between the two ends. Germline CDR1 reads LGHNA; CDR2 reads YSLEER. The CDR3 protein is CASSQVSGPAGEAFF. The CDR3 coding sequence is TGCGCCAGCAGCCAAGTCAGCGGGCCCGCGGGAGAAGCTTTCTTT.

The V call is TRBV30, the J call TRBJ1-4, with D perhaps matching TRBD1 (6 bases). Germline V gene data show CDR1 as GTSNPN and CDR2 as SVGIG (reference sequence). V was trimmed by 1 base and J by 7 bases, leaving 19 bases between them. The CDR3 has 16 residues. The CDR3 protein is CAWSGGTIALGEKLFF. The CDR3 DNA reads TGTGCCTGGAGTGGAGGGACAATTGCTCTCGGTGAAAAACTGTTTTTT.

The V and J genes are TRBV5-1 and TRBJ2-1; 9 bases agree with TRBD1. V was pared by 4 bases and J by 13 bases, with 9 bases of the junction left unmatched. The CDR3 totals 13 residues. Germline-derived CDR1 and CDR2 are SGHRS and YFSETQ. This CDR3 is CASSVQGARTQFF. DNA for the CDR3: TGCGCCAGCAGCGTACAGGGGGCGCGGACCCAGTTCTTC.

The genes are TRBV2 and TRBJ2-1; 10 bases are shared with TRBD1. The CDR3 consists of 15 residues. Germline V CDR1 and CDR2: SNHLY, FYNNEI. V dropped 1 base and J dropped 6; count of bases not matched to a gene: 3. As DNA, the CDR3 is TGTGCCAGCAGTGAAGGGGACAGGGGAATCAATGAGCAGTTCTTC. Its translation: CASSEGDRGINEQFF.

The genes are TRBV10-3 and TRBJ1-4, with a possible D match to TRBD1 (5 bases). Trimming took 4 bases from V and 4 from J, leaving 13 bases between them. CDR1 and CDR2 (germline): ENHRY, SYGVKD. The CDR3 has 15 residues. DNA of the CDR3: TGTGCCATCAGTGCAACCGGGACGGATAATGAAAAACTGTTTTTT. Protein: CAISATGTDNEKLFF.

In its sample, this clone was seen a few times. The chain links TRBV27 to TRBJ1-6, with 8 nucleotides matching TRBD1. The length of the CDR3 is 15 residues. Germline assignment: CDR1 MNHEY and CDR2 SMNVEV (reference sequence). The V and J ends lost 5 bases and 10 bases, in that order; junction bases with no gene match: 10. The CDR3 region has the DNA TGTGCCAGCAGTCTAACGACAGGGGTTTGGTCACCCCTCCACTTT. Translating gives CASSLTTGVWSPLHF.

The gene calls are TRBV20-1 and TRBJ1-2; 9 bases align to TRBD1. V trimming: 4 bases; J trimming: 14 bases; junction bases outside the gene matches: 8. This CDR3 is built from 11 residues. Germline CDR1 and CDR2: DFQATT and SNEGSKA (reference sequence). CDR3 sequence reads: CSAKTGGLGTF. The DNA of the CDR3 is TGCAGTGCTAAGACAGGGGGTTTGGGGACCTTC.

V usage is TRBV6-5 and J usage is TRBJ2-3; D perhaps matches TRBD2 (6 bases). V lost 6 bases, J lost 5 bases, and 18 bases lay in between. Germline CDR1 is MNHEY and CDR2 is SVGAGI. The CDR3 has 15 residues. In nucleotides, the CDR3 is TGTGCCAGCAGGCCCCGGGGGAACCGGGAAGATACGCAGTATTTT. This translates into CASRPRGNREDTQYF.

This clone was seen a handful of times. The chain joins TRBV6-5 to TRBJ2-1; TRBD2 matches 7 bases. Germline CDR1 and CDR2: MNHEY and SVGAGI. The CDR3 spans 15 residues. Trimming removed 5 bases from V and 5 bases from J; junction bases left unmatched: 9. CDR3 sequence: CASSRDHRGDNEQFF. CDR3 DNA: TGTGCCAGCAGTCGTGACCATCGGGGGGACAATGAGCAGTTCTTC.

This clone was counted a few times. Here the CDR3 DNA reads TGTGCCAGCAGCCCGGGAGGCCCCGGTCTTTACGAGCAGTACTTC. As protein: CASSPGGPGLYEQYF. The V gene is TRBV5-6, the J gene TRBJ2-7; TRBD2 aligns across 7 bases. Germline CDR1 reads SGHDT; CDR2 reads YYEEEE. Trimming removed 4 bases from V and 4 bases from J; junction bases left unmatched: 11. The CDR3 runs 15 residues.

The V and J genes are TRBV7-3 and TRBJ2-1; the D call may be TRBD1 or TRBD2 (6 bases each). V dropped 5 bases and J dropped 7 bases, with 21 bases sitting between them. Germline V gives CDR1 SGHTA, CDR2 FQGTGA. The CDR3 contains 16 residues. CDR3 residues: CASSPNRGGSLNEQFF. In DNA form, the CDR3 reads TGTGCCAGCAGCCCAAACCGAGGGGGGTCCTTAAATGAGCAGTTCTTC.

Comments on this clone: The same CDR3 can be traced to other DNA sequences in this sample. The chain combines TRBV24-1 with TRBJ2-7; 7 nucleotides line up with TRBD1. The length of the CDR3 is 13 residues. Per the germline V gene, CDR1 is KGHDR and CDR2 is SFDVKD. V gave up 7 bases and J gave up 1 base; unmatched junction bases: 3. The CDR3 is CATSRTGSYEQYF. The CDR3 DNA follows: TGTGCCACCAGCCGGACAGGTTCCTACGAGCAGTACTTC.

This sequence joins TRBV7-6 and TRBJ2-7; 7 bases are a match to TRBD1. The CDR3 totals 16 residues. CDR1 is SGHVS, CDR2 FNYEAQ, per germline. V trimming: 6 bases; J trimming: 0 bases; junction bases outside the gene matches: 11. As DNA, the CDR3 is TGTGCCAGCAGTTTAACGACAGGGACCCCCTCCTACGAGCAGTACTTC. Translated: CASSLTTGTPSYEQYF. Drawing the rest from reference TRBV7-6 and TRBJ2-7, the complete variable domain is GAGVSQSPRYKVTKRGQDVALRCDPISGHVSLYWYRQALGQGPEFLTYFNYEAQQDKSGLPNDRFSAERPEGSISTLTIQRTEQRDSAMYRCASSLTTGTPSYEQYFGPGTRLTVT.

The rearrangement links TRBV18 to TRBJ2-1; D is uncertain. CDR1 and CDR2 (germline): KGHSH, LQKENI. The CDR3 is 15 amino acids. Trimming removed 3 bases from V and 6 bases from J, with 15 bases in between. The CDR3: CASSPVQRSVNEQFF. CDR3 bases: TGTGCCAGCTCACCCGTACAGAGGTCTGTCAATGAGCAGTTCTTC.

The chain recombines TRBV14 with TRBJ2-2; D is possibly TRBD1 (6 bases). Germline values: CDR1 SGHDN, CDR2 FVKESK. V shed 1 base and J shed 6 bases, with 12 bases lying between them. This CDR3 is 15 amino acids long. CDR3 protein: CASSQGRTGSGELFF. The CDR3 DNA sequence: TGTGCCAGCAGCCAAGGTCGAACAGGGTCCGGGGAGCTGTTTTTT.

This clone has a single count. The CDR3 protein is CASIQSGNTIYF. The CDR3, as DNA: TGTGCCAGTATCCAGTCTGGAAACACCATATATTTT. The chain is built from TRBV19 and TRBJ1-3; D unresolved. Deletions cut 7 bases from V and 1 base from J, with 5 bases between. Germline V gene data show CDR1 as LNHDA and CDR2 as SQIVND (reference sequence). CDR3 length: 12 amino acids.

The chain joins TRBV25-1 to TRBJ2-3; D is uncertain. Germline CDR1 is MGHDK and CDR2 is SYGVNS. Deletions cut 6 bases from V and 1 base from J, with 5 bases between. This CDR3 spans 12 amino acids. The CDR3 nucleotides are TGTGCCAGCAGGGACCGCACAGATACGCAGTATTTT. It translates to CASRDRTDTQYF.

The rearrangement links TRBV2 to TRBJ1-1; D perhaps matches TRBD1 (5 bases). V was pared by 3 bases and J by 0 bases, with 17 bases between. Germline CDR1 SNHLY, CDR2 FYNNEI. This CDR3 spans 17 amino acids. In nucleotides, the CDR3 is TGTGCCAGCAGTGAGTCACAACCCGGCAGGGTGAACACTGAAGCTTTCTTT. This sequence encodes CASSESQPGRVNTEAFF.

This sequence joins TRBV9 and TRBJ2-2; D gene uncertain. Germline assignment: CDR1 SGDLS and CDR2 YYNGEE. V was pared by 0 bases and J by 1 base, with 7 bases between. The CDR3 totals 15 residues. This chain's CDR3 is CASSVDPLNTGELFF. CDR3 sequence (DNA): TGTGCCAGCAGCGTAGATCCCCTGAACACCGGGGAGCTGTTTTTT.